Presented here are 13 T cell receptor beta chains from one specimen sequenced in a study of shared clonotypes between healthy human individuals. Only CD45RO-negative cells positively selected for CCR7 counted as naive CD8 cells, so terminally differentiated effector memory CD45RA+ cells were excluded. The data were produced by immunoSEQ multiplex PCR, yet TCRdb's version contains in-frame clones alone and is incomplete. The top ten hold around 0.1% of the sample, which has roughly 650,000 clones, about 95% seen once. The sample was naive CD8+ T cells sorted from blood. These receptors were collected from a young woman in good health.

This clone was picked up one time. The V gene is TRBV5-6, the J gene TRBJ2-1; 9 bases are shared with TRBD1. CDR1 SGHDT and CDR2 YYEEEE come from the germline V gene. The ends lost 3 bases at V and 1 base at J; junction bases unmatched: 5. The CDR3 runs to 16 residues. The CDR3 nucleotides read TGTGCCAGCAGCTATACGGACAGGGGATCCTACAATGAGCAGTTCTTC. The encoded protein is CASSYTDRGSYNEQFF.

This chain uses TRBV28 with TRBJ2-2; D is unresolved. The ends were cut back, 2 bases at V and 0 bases at J, with 7 bases in the middle. This CDR3 has 15 amino acids. Per the germline V gene, CDR1 is MDHEN and CDR2 is SYDVKM. DNA for the CDR3: TGTGCCAGCAGTTTACCCAGAACGAACACCGGGGAGCTGTTTTTT. As protein: CASSLPRTNTGELFF.

The chain employs TRBV15 and TRBJ2-7; 7 bases are a match to TRBD1. This CDR3 is 14 amino acids long. Trimming took 8 bases from V and 0 from J; bases not matched to a gene: 7. In germline, CDR1 is LNHNV, CDR2 YYDKDF (reference sequence). The CDR3 DNA follows: TGTGCCACCGCTCCGGGACAGAGCTCCTACGAGCAGTACTTC. It codes for CATAPGQSSYEQYF.

V usage is TRBV14 and J usage is TRBJ2-1; D gene uncertain. The CDR3 has 16 amino acids. The V end was cut by 4 bases, the J end by 6 bases, with 19 bases between. Germline V gene sequence: CDR1 SGHDN, CDR2 FVKESK. Written as DNA, the CDR3 is TGTGCCAGCAGCCTAATTGGGGATCCAACCGGCAATGAGCAGTTCTTC. Translation: CASSLIGDPTGNEQFF.

The chain employs TRBV7-6 and TRBJ2-1; TRBD1 matches at 7 bases. Germline CDR1 is SGHVS and CDR2 is FNYEAQ. V lost 6 bases to trimming and J lost 4 bases; unmatched junction nucleotides: 6. This CDR3 comprises 14 residues. The CDR3 spells CASRGTANYNEQFF. The CDR3 DNA reads TGTGCCAGCAGAGGGACAGCAAATTACAATGAGCAGTTCTTC.

The chain joins TRBV6-5 to TRBJ1-1, with unresolved D. V lost 0 bases to trimming and J lost 10 bases, with 12 bases between them. The germline gives CDR1 MNHEY, CDR2 SVGAGI. There are 13 residues in the CDR3. CDR3 bases: TGTGCCAGCAGTTACTCGCCCTTTTCAGGAGCTTTCTTT. Encoded protein: CASSYSPFSGAFF.

This clone came up once. The J gene is TRBJ2-7, the V gene TRBV4-1; no clear D gene. The V gene lost 0 bases and the J gene lost 5 bases, with 11 bases spanning the gap. CDR3 length: 14 residues. Germline CDR1 reads MGHRA; CDR2 reads YSYEKL. The CDR3, as DNA: TGCGCCAGCAGCCAAGATCTCGAAGTACACGAGCAGTACTTC. Translation: CASSQDLEVHEQYF.

The chain recombines TRBV5-8 with TRBJ1-1, with D unclear. V was shortened by 4 bases and J by 2 bases, with 21 bases between the two germline ends. Germline V gene sequence: CDR1 SGHTS, CDR2 YDEGEE. The CDR3 sequence is 17 residues long. The CDR3 DNA sequence: TGTGCCAGCAGCCCACGACGGACCCTAACGACAAACACTGAAGCTTTCTTT. Its protein product is CASSPRRTLTTNTEAFF.

CDR3 protein: CASSPEANEQFF. The CDR3 DNA reads TGTGCCAGCAGCCCCGAGGCGAATGAGCAGTTCTTC. This chain links TRBV7-8 with TRBJ2-1; D unclear. The V gene lost 5 bases and the J gene lost 7 bases, with 9 bases spanning the gap. Germline assignment: CDR1 SGHVS and CDR2 FQNEAQ. The CDR3 spans 12 residues.

The rearrangement joins TRBV28 to TRBJ1-1; D ambiguous. This CDR3 has 13 residues. The germline gives CDR1 MDHEN, CDR2 SYDVKM. Trimming shortened V by 3 bases and J by 5 bases, and 10 bases separated the two germline ends. For the CDR3, the DNA is TGTGCCAGCAGTTTGGGGATAGGGACTGAAGCTTTCTTT. Its protein is CASSLGIGTEAFF.

This clone showed up just once. V and J are TRBV11-2 and TRBJ2-1, with 10 bases identical to TRBD2. CDR1 SGHAT and CDR2 FQNNGV come from the germline V gene. With V trimmed by 4 bases and J by 4 bases, 10 bases remained unmatched. The CDR3 is 17 amino acids. Written as DNA, the CDR3 is TGTGCCAGCAGCTCCCCCCCCGGACTAGCGGAATACAATGAGCAGTTCTTC. Translated: CASSSPPGLAEYNEQFF.

The rearrangement links TRBV6-1 to TRBJ1-1, with unresolved D. Trimming left V 7 bases short and J 1 base short, with 13 bases between. Germline CDR1 reads MNHNS; CDR2 reads SASEGT. The CDR3 loop spans 14 amino acids. CDR3 region: CASNRYAENTEAFF. The CDR3 nucleotides read TGTGCCAGCAACCGCTATGCCGAGAACACTGAAGCTTTCTTT.

The chain links TRBV15 to TRBJ2-3; TRBD2 agrees at 9 bases. The length of the CDR3 is 15 residues. V shed 5 bases and J 0 bases; nucleotides not matched to a gene: 3. Germline CDR1 is LNHNV and CDR2 is YYDKDF (reference sequence). CDR3 nucleotides: TGTGCCACCAGCGGACTAGCGCCGAGCACAGATACGCAGTATTTT. It translates to CATSGLAPSTDTQYF.